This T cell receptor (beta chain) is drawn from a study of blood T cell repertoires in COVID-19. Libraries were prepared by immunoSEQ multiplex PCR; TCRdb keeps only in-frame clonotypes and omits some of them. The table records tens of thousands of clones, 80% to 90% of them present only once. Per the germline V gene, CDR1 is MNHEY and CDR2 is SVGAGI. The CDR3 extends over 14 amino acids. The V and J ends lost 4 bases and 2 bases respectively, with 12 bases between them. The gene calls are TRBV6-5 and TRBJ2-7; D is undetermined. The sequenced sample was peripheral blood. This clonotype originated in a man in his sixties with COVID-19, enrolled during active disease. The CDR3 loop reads CASSSDTLPYEQYF. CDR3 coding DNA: TGTGCCAGCAGTTCCGACACCCTCCCCTACGAGCAGTACTTC.